The clone carrying this T cell receptor (beta chain) has a count of ten or more. Its specificity is not known. These data belong to a study of CD8 T cells in ankylosing spondylitis. Study-level findings and limits: Matched ankylosing spondylitis synovial fluid reportedly showed significant enrichment of disease-linked clones. Disease-linked clones bore a CD8+ phenotype and were relatively rare in peripheral blood. What appeared characteristic of ankylosing spondylitis blood was a TCR beta motif of eight highly homologous variants.

5'-RACE, quantitative and with molecular barcodes, yielded the TCR beta libraries. One entry per CDR3 protein, called by TCRdb with MiXCR from the 5' RACE reads. The sample shows around 430,000 distinct CDR3 sequences, 17% of them seen only once. V dropped 4 bases and J dropped 6 bases, with 16 bases sitting between them. There are 15 residues in the CDR3. CDR1 KGHSH and CDR2 LQKENI come from the germline V gene. Sample: blood, either unsorted or a sorted T cell fraction (not recorded which). The clonotype was recovered from a male donor with ankylosing spondylitis. The rearrangement uses TRBV18 and TRBJ2-1; tentative D call: TRBD1 (5 bases). CDR3 DNA: TGTGCCAGCTCACGGCTCACGGACACTTCCAATGAGCAGTTCTTC. Translating it yields CASSRLTDTSNEQFF.